This T cell receptor beta chain emerged from a study of blood T cell repertoires in COVID-19. Per the original methods: By means of reference gene primer amplification, nucleated cell counts were estimated. Measured with immunoSEQ multiplex PCR; TCRdb has only the in-frame clones, and not every one. Clonal size and the V and J genes are those of that table, whereas D and trimming came from the DNA. The repertoire has approximately 170,000 clones, less than 90% of them found once; the top ten carry 13% to 15%. Germline V lookup: CDR1 GTSNPN, CDR2 SVGIG (reference sequence). V shed 5 bases and J 0 bases; nucleotides not matched to a gene: 7. The CDR3 has 15 amino acids.

Sequencing used peripheral blood. The TCR comes from a woman in her 70s with COVID-19, enrolled during active disease. The chain uses TRBV30 and TRBJ1-3, with 7 bases aligning to TRBD1. The CDR3 protein is CAWSGQLSSGNTIYF. The CDR3, as DNA: TGTGCCTGGTCGGGACAGCTTAGCTCTGGAAACACCATATATTTT.